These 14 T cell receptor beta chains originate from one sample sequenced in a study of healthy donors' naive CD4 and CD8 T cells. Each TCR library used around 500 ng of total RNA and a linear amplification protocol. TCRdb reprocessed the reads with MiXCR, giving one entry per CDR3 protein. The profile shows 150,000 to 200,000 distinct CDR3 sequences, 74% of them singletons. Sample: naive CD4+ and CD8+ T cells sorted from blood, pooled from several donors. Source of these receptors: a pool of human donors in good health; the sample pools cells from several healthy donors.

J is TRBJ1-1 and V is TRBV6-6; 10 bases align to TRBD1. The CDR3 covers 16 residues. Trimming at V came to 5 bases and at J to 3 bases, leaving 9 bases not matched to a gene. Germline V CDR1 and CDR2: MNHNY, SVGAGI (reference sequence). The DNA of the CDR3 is TGTGCCAGCAGTGAAAACAGACAGGGGGCGTACACTGAAGCTTTCTTT. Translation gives CASSENRQGAYTEAFF.

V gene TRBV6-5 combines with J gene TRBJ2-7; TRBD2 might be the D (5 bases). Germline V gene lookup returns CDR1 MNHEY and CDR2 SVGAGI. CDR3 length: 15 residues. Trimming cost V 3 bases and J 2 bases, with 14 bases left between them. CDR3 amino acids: CASSYSGLSAYEQYF. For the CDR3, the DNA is TGTGCCAGCAGTTATTCCGGACTGAGCGCCTACGAGCAGTACTTC.

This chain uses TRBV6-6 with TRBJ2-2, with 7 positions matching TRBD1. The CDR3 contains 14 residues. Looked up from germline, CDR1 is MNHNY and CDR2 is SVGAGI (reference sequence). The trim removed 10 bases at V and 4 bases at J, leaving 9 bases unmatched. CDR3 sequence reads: CATDRDGFTGELFF. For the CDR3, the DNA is TGTGCCACAGACAGGGATGGATTCACCGGGGAGCTGTTTTTT.

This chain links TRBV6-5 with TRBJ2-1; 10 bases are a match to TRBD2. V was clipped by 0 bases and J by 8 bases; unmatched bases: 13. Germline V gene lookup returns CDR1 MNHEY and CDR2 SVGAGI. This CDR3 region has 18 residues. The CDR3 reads CASSYSPTGAGGLDEQFF. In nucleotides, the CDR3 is TGTGCCAGCAGTTACTCCCCTACTGGAGCGGGAGGGCTTGATGAGCAGTTCTTC.

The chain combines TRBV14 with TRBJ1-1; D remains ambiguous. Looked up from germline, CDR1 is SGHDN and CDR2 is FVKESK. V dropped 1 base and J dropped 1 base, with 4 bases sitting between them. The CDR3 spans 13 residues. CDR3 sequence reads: CASSQVPNTEAFF. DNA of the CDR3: TGTGCCAGCAGCCAAGTTCCGAACACTGAAGCTTTCTTT. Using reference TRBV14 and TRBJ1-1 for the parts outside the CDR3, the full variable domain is EAGVTQFPSHSVIEKGQTVTLRCDPISGHDNLYWYRRVMGKEIKFLLHFVKESKQDESGMPNNRFLAERTGGTYSTLKVQPAELEDSGVYFCASSQVPNTEAFFGQGTRLTVV.

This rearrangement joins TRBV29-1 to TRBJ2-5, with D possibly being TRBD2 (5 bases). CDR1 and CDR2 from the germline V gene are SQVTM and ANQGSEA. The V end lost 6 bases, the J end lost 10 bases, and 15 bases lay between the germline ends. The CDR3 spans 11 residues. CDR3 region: CSVGNNAGQYF. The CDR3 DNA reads TGCAGCGTGGGAAACAACGCGGGCCAGTACTTC.

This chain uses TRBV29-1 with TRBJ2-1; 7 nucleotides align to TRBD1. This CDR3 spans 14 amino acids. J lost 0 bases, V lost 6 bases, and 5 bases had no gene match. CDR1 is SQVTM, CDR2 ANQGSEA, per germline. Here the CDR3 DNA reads TGCAGCGTCTGGACAGGCGACTCCTACAATGAGCAGTTCTTC. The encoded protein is CSVWTGDSYNEQFF.

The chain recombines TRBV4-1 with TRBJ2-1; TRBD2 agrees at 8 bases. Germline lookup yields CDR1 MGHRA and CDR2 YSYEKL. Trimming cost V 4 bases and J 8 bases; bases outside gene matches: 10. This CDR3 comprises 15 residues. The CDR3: CASSLMAGGQDEQFF. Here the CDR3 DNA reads TGCGCCAGCAGCCTTATGGCGGGAGGTCAGGATGAGCAGTTCTTC.

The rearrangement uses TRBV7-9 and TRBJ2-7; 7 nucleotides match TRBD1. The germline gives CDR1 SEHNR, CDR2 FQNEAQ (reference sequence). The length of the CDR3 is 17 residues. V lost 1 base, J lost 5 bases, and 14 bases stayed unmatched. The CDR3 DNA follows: TGTGCCAGCAGCTTAGGGGATGAGGGGGCGATCGGCCACGAGCAGTACTTC. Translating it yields CASSLGDEGAIGHEQYF.

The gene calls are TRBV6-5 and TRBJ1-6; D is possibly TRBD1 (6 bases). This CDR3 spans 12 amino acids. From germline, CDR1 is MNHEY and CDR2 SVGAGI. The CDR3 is CACGGPNSPLHF. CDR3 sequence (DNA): TGTGCTTGCGGGGGCCCTAATTCACCCCTCCACTTT.

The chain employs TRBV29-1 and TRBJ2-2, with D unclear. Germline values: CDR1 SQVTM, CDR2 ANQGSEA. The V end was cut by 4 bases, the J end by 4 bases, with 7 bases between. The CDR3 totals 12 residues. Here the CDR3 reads CSVAPATGELFF. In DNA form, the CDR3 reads TGCAGCGTTGCCCCAGCCACCGGGGAGCTGTTTTTT.

CDR3 sequence (DNA): TGCAGCGTTGCCCGCGGACAAGGACAAGAGACCCAGTACTTC. Its translation is CSVARGQGQETQYF. This chain connects TRBV29-1 to TRBJ2-5, with D possibly matching TRBD1 (5 bases). Germline CDR1 and CDR2: SQVTM and ANQGSEA. Between the trimmed V and J ends, which lost 4 bases and 2 bases, there was a span of 14 bases. This CDR3 comprises 14 residues.

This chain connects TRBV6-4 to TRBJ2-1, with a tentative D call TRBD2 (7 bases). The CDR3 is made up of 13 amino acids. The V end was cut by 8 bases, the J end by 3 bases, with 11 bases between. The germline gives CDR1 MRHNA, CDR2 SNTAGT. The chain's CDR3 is CASRGGHYNEQFF. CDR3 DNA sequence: TGTGCCAGCCGCGGGGGACACTACAATGAGCAGTTCTTC.

The CDR3 loop reads CARALRAVLYEQYV. DNA for the CDR3: TGTGCCAGGGCTTTACGAGCGGTCCTCTACGAGCAGTACGTC. The chain uses TRBV19 and TRBJ2-7, with D perhaps matching TRBD2 (5 bases). The CDR3 spans 14 residues. The germline gives CDR1 LNHDA, CDR2 SQIVND (reference sequence). The V end lost 9 bases, the J end lost 3 bases, and 18 bases lay between the germline ends.